The entry below describes one T cell receptor beta chain. The antigen remains unidentified. Naive CD8 cells lacked CD45RO, underwent positive selection for CCR7 and left out terminally differentiated effector memory CD45RA+ cells. This specimen comes from a study of shared clonotypes between healthy human individuals. Some clones are missing from TCRdb's copy, which holds only in-frame ones; the method was immunoSEQ multiplex PCR. The sample has roughly 590,000 clones, about 95% seen once. Germline-derived CDR1 and CDR2 are SGHVS and FNYEAQ. The CDR3 covers 12 residues. Between the trimmed V and J ends, which lost 5 bases and 3 bases, there was a span of 8 bases. Study findings and constraints: Naive CD4 clonotypes were shared across a handful of donors at around 5.4%. Naive subsets generally exceeded memory subsets in estimated richness.

The clonotype comes from a woman in her twenties or thirties in good health. The gene calls are TRBV7-6 and TRBJ2-7, with D perhaps matching TRBD1 (5 bases). The sequenced sample was naive CD8+ T cells sorted from blood. The CDR3 DNA reads TGTGCCAGCAGCCAGGACAACTACGAGCAGTACTTC. Amino acids: CASSQDNYEQYF.